This TCR beta chain was sequenced in a study of blood T cell repertoires in COVID-19. Turning to the study itself: Researchers got acute and convalescent COVID-19 samples from the United States, Italy and Spain. PBMCs, B-cell-depleted T cells, or T cells were the source of the cDNA or gDNA that made up the material.

In the source study's methods: Amplified reference gene primers provided the basis for estimating nucleated cell counts. Produced via immunoSEQ multiplex PCR; TCRdb's table is partial and in-frame only. The V and J calls and clone size are taken from that table; D and trimming were inferred from the DNA. The sample carries tens of thousands of clones, roughly 82% recorded once. Deletions cut 2 bases from V and 2 bases from J, with 10 bases between. The CDR3 has 14 residues. CDR1 and CDR2 (germline): MNHEY, SVGAGI. This clone was detected only a few times. Distinct nucleotide sequences in the sample also encode this CDR3.

The TCR comes from a human donor in a cohort sampled during active COVID-19. The sample comprised peripheral blood. The V gene is TRBV6-5, the J gene TRBJ2-7, with D possibly TRBD1 on 5 matching bases. DNA for the CDR3: TGTGCCAGCAGTTACAAAGACAGTACCTACGAGCAGTACTTC. This codes for CASSYKDSTYEQYF.